The next 13 T cell receptor beta chains were all read from a single sample in a study of blood T cell repertoires in COVID-19. The data were produced by immunoSEQ multiplex PCR, yet TCRdb's version contains in-frame clones alone and is incomplete. The data contain 90,000 to 120,000 clones, approximately 88% of them seen just once; the ten biggest clones take up 4.5% to 5.5%. The sample consisted of peripheral blood. These receptors were taken from a human donor in a cohort sampled during active COVID-19.

The chain recombines TRBV3-1 (or the pseudogene TRBV3-2) with TRBJ2-7; 9 bases are a match to TRBD2. Germline V gene sequence: CDR1 LGHDT, CDR2 YNNKEL (reference sequence). This CDR3 is built from 15 residues. Germline trimming cut 4 bases from V and 2 bases from J; bases unmatched to any gene: 6. The CDR3 region has the DNA TGTGCCAGCAGCCCGGGGGCGGGAGGGCCCTACGAGCAGTACTTC. It yields the protein CASSPGAGGPYEQYF.

This chain uses TRBV12-3 or TRBV12-4 with TRBJ1-2, with D unresolved. V was trimmed by 3 bases and J by 10 bases, leaving 15 bases between them. This CDR3 region has 13 residues. The CDR3 region is CASSFGLGSVYTF. CDR3 bases: TGTGCCAGCAGTTTTGGCTTGGGCTCAGTCTACACCTTC.

V and J are TRBV12-3 or TRBV12-4 and TRBJ2-2; D is perhaps TRBD1 (5 bases). The CDR3 runs 13 residues. The V and J ends lost 6 bases and 8 bases respectively, with 13 bases between them. Here the CDR3 reads CASSTLGQGELFF. As DNA, the CDR3 is TGTGCCAGCAGCACCCTAGGACAAGGGGAGCTGTTTTTT.

This clone occurred once. The V and J genes are TRBV2 and TRBJ2-5, with a possible D match to TRBD2 (5 bases). The CDR3 has 14 residues. V was pared by 7 bases and J by 0 bases, with 12 bases between. In germline, CDR1 is SNHLY, CDR2 FYNNEI. The chain's CDR3 is CASTAPGYQETQYF. The CDR3 DNA follows: TGTGCCAGCACCGCCCCGGGATACCAAGAGACCCAGTACTTC.

The chain is built from TRBV5-5 and TRBJ2-3; maybe TRBD2 (5 bases). Trimming stripped 2 bases from V and 0 bases from J, with 10 bases between. This CDR3 has 15 residues. The germline CDR1 and CDR2 sequences are SGHKS and YYEKEE (reference sequence). CDR3 residues: CASSFAGMSTDTQYF. CDR3 DNA: TGTGCCAGCAGCTTCGCCGGGATGAGCACAGATACGCAGTATTTT.

This clone has only a few counts. The chain couples TRBV24-1 to TRBJ2-4; possibly TRBD1 for D (6 bases). Germline CDR1 is KGHDR and CDR2 is SFDVKD. V lost 4 bases, J lost 1 base, and 7 bases lay in between. The CDR3 loop spans 14 amino acids. The CDR3 loop reads CATSDGQAKNIQYF. CDR3 nucleotide sequence: TGTGCCACCAGTGACGGACAGGCCAAAAACATTCAGTACTTC.

This clone was picked up one time. V is TRBV11-2 and J is TRBJ2-7, with 8 bases identical to TRBD1. Losses at the gene ends were 4 bases for V and 3 bases for J; bases not matched to a gene: 5. The CDR3 covers 14 residues. The germline CDR1 and CDR2 sequences are SGHAT and FQNNGV. The CDR3: CASSWDRRFYEQYF. The CDR3 DNA reads as TGTGCCAGCAGCTGGGACAGGAGGTTCTACGAGCAGTACTTC.

Concerning this clone: The junction departs from germline at one end; a sequencing error may be responsible. As DNA, the CDR3 is TGTGCCACCAGTTTGCAGACAGGGGTTGGGGAGCAGTACTTC. The encoded protein is CATSLQTGVGEQYF. This chain links TRBV27 with TRBJ2-7, with 8 bases lining up with TRBD1. This CDR3 is built from 14 residues. Germline loops: CDR1 MNHEY, CDR2 SMNVEV (reference sequence).

The sample holds one count of this clone. The V call is TRBV11-3, the J call TRBJ1-2; possible D gene TRBD1, 5 bases. The CDR3 has 13 residues. The germline V gene has CDR1 SGHNT and CDR2 YENEEA. The V end was cut by 5 bases, the J end by 4 bases, with 11 bases between. CDR3 sequence reads: CASSRDSFYGYTF. The CDR3 nucleotides read TGTGCCAGCAGCCGGGACTCCTTCTATGGCTACACCTTC.

The rearrangement uses TRBV10-1 and TRBJ2-7; possible D gene TRBD1, 5 bases. This CDR3 contains 12 residues. The germline V gene encodes CDR1 WNHNN and CDR2 SYGVQD (reference sequence). Trimming left V 7 bases short and J 5 bases short, with 12 bases between. The CDR3 protein is CASMGPPHEQYF. As DNA, the CDR3 is TGCGCCAGCATGGGGCCACCTCACGAGCAGTACTTC.

V and J are TRBV18 and TRBJ1-1; possibly TRBD1 for D (6 bases). Germline V gene lookup returns CDR1 KGHSH and CDR2 LQKENI. The CDR3 has 14 amino acids. Between the trimmed V and J ends, which lost 3 bases and 1 base, there was a span of 9 bases. In DNA, the CDR3 is TGTGCCAGCTCACCTCCAGGGGCGAACACTGAAGCTTTCTTT. Translated: CASSPPGANTEAFF.

The chain uses TRBV11-2 and TRBJ1-3, with D unresolved. The length of the CDR3 is 17 residues. CDR1 is SGHAT and CDR2 is FQNNGV in the germline V gene. Trimming cost V 1 base and J 0 bases, with 13 bases left between them. This CDR3 is CASSLVATASSGNTIYF. Written as DNA, the CDR3 is TGTGCCAGCAGCTTAGTTGCAACAGCAAGCTCTGGAAACACCATATATTTT.

V and J are TRBV7-3 and TRBJ1-2; 8 positions match TRBD1. Losses at the gene ends were 3 bases for V and 3 bases for J; bases not matched to a gene: 6. The CDR3 is 15 amino acids. Germline V gene lookup returns CDR1 SGHTA and CDR2 FQGTGA. The CDR3 nucleotides are TGTGCCAGCAGCTTGACAGGGGCAAAGGACTATGGCTACACCTTC. As protein: CASSLTGAKDYGYTF.